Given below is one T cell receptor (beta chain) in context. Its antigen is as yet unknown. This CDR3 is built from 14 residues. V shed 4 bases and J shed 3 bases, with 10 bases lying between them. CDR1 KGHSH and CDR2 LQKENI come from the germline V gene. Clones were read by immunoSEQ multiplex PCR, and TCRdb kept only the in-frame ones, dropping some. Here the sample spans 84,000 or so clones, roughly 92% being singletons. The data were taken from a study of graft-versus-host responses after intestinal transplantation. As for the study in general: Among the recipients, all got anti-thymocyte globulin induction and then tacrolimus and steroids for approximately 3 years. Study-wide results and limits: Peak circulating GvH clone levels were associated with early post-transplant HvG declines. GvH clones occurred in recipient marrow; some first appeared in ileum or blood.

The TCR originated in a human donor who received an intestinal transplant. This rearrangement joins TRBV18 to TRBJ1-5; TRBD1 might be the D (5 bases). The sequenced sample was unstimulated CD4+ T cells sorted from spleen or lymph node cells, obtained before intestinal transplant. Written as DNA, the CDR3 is TGTGCCAGCTCACGGGACCGAACCAATCAGCCCCAGCATTTT. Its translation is CASSRDRTNQPQHF.